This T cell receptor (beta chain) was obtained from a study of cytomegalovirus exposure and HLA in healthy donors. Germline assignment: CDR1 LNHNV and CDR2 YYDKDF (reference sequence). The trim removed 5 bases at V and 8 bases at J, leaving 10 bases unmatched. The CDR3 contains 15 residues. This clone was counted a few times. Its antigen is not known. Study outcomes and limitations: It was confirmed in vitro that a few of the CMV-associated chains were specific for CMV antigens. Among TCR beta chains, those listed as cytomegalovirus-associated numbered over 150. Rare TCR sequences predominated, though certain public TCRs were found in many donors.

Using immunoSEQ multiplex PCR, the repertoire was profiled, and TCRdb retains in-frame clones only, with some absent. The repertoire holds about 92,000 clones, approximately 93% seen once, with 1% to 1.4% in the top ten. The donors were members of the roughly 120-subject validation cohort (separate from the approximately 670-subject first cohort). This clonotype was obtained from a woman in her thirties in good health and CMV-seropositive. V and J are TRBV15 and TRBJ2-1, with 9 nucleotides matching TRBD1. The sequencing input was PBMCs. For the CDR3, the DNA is TGTGCCACCAGCCACTACAGGGGGCTTAAGGATGAGCAGTTCTTC. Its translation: CATSHYRGLKDEQFF. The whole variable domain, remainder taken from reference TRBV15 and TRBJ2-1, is DAMVIQNPRYQVTQFGKPVTLSCSQTLNHNVMYWYQQKSSQAPKLLFHYYDKDFNNEADTPDNFQSRRPNTSFCFLDIRSPGLGDTAMYLCATSHYRGLKDEQFFGPGTRLTVL.